This T cell receptor (beta chain) was sequenced during a study of CD8 T cells in Susac syndrome. Whole-study context: Among the Susac syndrome patients who underwent sequencing, roughly six had clinically active disease, while about eight of them were in remission.

Random hexamers were used to reverse transcribe an amount of roughly 0.5 to 1 ug RNA. TCRdb re-analysed the immunoSEQ multiplex PCR reads in MiXCR, keeping a single row per CDR3 protein. This table has 100,000 to 150,000 distinct CDR3 sequences, around 94% appearing once. CDR3 size: 15 residues. The germline V and J ends were trimmed by 5 bases and 5 bases, with 17 bases remaining between them. The germline V gene has CDR1 SEHNR and CDR2 FQNEAQ (reference sequence). The sequence was collected from a human donor with Susac syndrome. The chain recombines TRBV7-9 with TRBJ2-3; a possible D gene is TRBD2 (5 bases). Sequenced input: CD8+ T cells from PBMCs. This CDR3 reads CASSEDSGGEDTQYF. In DNA, the CDR3 is TGTGCCAGCAGCGAGGACTCCGGAGGAGAAGATACGCAGTATTTT.